Below are 32 T cell receptor beta chains sequenced from a single sample in a study of blood T cell repertoires in COVID-19. Only in-frame clones appear in the TCRdb table, and some are missing; sequencing was by immunoSEQ multiplex PCR. The sample has 70,000 to 95,000 clones, 85% to 95% seen once. Material: peripheral blood. These receptors all stem from a woman in her fifties or sixties with active COVID-19.

Regarding this clone: Other DNA variants within this sample encode the same CDR3. The chain combines TRBV24-1 with TRBJ2-3; 8 bases align to TRBD1. CDR1 is KGHDR and CDR2 is SFDVKD in the germline V gene. V was clipped by 4 bases and J by 1 base; unmatched bases: 3. The CDR3 runs to 15 residues. The CDR3 DNA is TGTGCCACCAGTGACCCGGGACAGGGCACAGATACGCAGTATTTT. Amino acids: CATSDPGQGTDTQYF.

This chain links TRBV20-1 with TRBJ1-6; D may be TRBD1 (6 bases). CDR1 is DFQATT, CDR2 SNEGSKA, per germline (reference sequence). The V and J ends lost 3 bases and 6 bases respectively, with 12 bases between them. The CDR3 sequence is 14 residues long. The CDR3 nucleotides read TGCAGTGCTAGTTTAGGGGGAATTAATTCACCCCTCCACTTT. This codes for CSASLGGINSPLHF.

The chain employs TRBV27 and TRBJ2-3, with 15 bases lining up with TRBD2. Germline CDR1 and CDR2: MNHEY and SMNVEV (reference sequence). The CDR3 length is 17 residues. V gave up 5 bases and J gave up 4 bases; unmatched junction bases: 7. The CDR3 reads CASSLGLAGGRADTQYF. For the CDR3, the DNA is TGTGCCAGCAGTCTAGGACTAGCGGGGGGGAGGGCAGATACGCAGTATTTT.

As DNA, the CDR3 is TGTGCCAGCAGCCAAGGGGACATTGGTGGCTACACCTTC. It yields the protein CASSQGDIGGYTF. The chain uses TRBV3-1 (or the pseudogene TRBV3-2) and TRBJ1-2, with D possibly TRBD1 on 6 matching bases. Trimming took off 1 base at V and 7 bases at J, with 10 bases between the two ends. The CDR3 spans 13 residues. In germline, CDR1 is LGHDT, CDR2 YNNKEL (reference sequence).

The chain carries TRBV5-4 and TRBJ2-3; the match to TRBD2 covers 7 bases. The CDR3 runs to 14 residues. The germline V gene encodes CDR1 SGHNT and CDR2 YYREEE (reference sequence). Trimming at V came to 4 bases and at J to 6 bases, leaving 8 bases not matched to a gene. The CDR3 is CASSQLGGGDTQYF. CDR3 nucleotide sequence: TGTGCCAGCAGCCAGTTGGGGGGGGGTGATACGCAGTATTTT.

The chain combines TRBV7-9 with TRBJ1-4; 8 bases align to TRBD1. The CDR3 has 15 residues. J was trimmed by 8 bases and V by 4 bases; bases with no gene match: 9. The germline V gene encodes CDR1 SEHNR and CDR2 FQNEAQ (reference sequence). The CDR3 sequence: CASSSLDRDSEKLFF. The DNA for the CDR3 is TGTGCCAGCAGCTCCTTGGACAGGGACAGCGAAAAACTGTTTTTT.

V is TRBV5-6 and J is TRBJ2-7, with TRBD1 identical over 11 bases. The V gene's germline CDR1 is SGHDT and CDR2 YYEEEE. The CDR3 has 16 amino acids. The V gene end was trimmed by 2 bases and the J gene end by 7 bases; junction bases not matched to a gene: 11. This CDR3 reads CASSFAPGTGGGEQYF. CDR3 coding DNA: TGTGCCAGCAGCTTTGCCCCCGGGACAGGGGGAGGGGAGCAGTACTTC.

The chain recombines TRBV6-6 with TRBJ2-5; maybe TRBD1 (5 bases). The CDR3 runs to 15 residues. Trimming removed 0 bases at V and 4 bases at J, with 12 bases between. The germline V gene encodes CDR1 MNHNY and CDR2 SVGAGI (reference sequence). CDR3 residues: CASSYSTGRGETQYF. As DNA, the CDR3 is TGTGCCAGCAGTTACTCAACAGGAAGGGGAGAGACCCAGTACTTC.

This rearrangement joins TRBV5-6 to TRBJ2-6; 7 nucleotides match TRBD1. V was clipped by 1 base and J by 0 bases; unmatched bases: 10. The germline CDR1 and CDR2 sequences are SGHDT and YYEEEE. This CDR3 has 19 residues. The CDR3 spells CASSLYWDSPSSGANVLTF. The CDR3 DNA reads TGTGCCAGCAGCTTGTATTGGGACAGCCCTTCCTCTGGGGCCAACGTCCTGACTTTC.

In DNA form, the CDR3 reads TGTGCCAGCTCACCCAGTAGCGGCTCCTACGAGCAGTACTTC. This sequence encodes CASSPSSGSYEQYF. The J gene is TRBJ2-7, the V gene TRBV18; D may be TRBD2 (6 bases). Trimming removed 3 bases at V and 0 bases at J, with 9 bases between. This CDR3 has 14 residues. CDR1 is KGHSH, CDR2 LQKENI, per germline.

This rearrangement joins TRBV9 to TRBJ2-1; maybe TRBD2 (7 bases). Germline V gene lookup returns CDR1 SGDLS and CDR2 YYNGEE. V lost 3 bases to trimming and J lost 2 bases, with 12 bases between them. This CDR3 comprises 15 residues. The CDR3 is CASSAWGGAYNEQFF. CDR3 sequence (DNA): TGTGCCAGCAGCGCCTGGGGGGGCGCCTACAATGAGCAGTTCTTC.

The chain is built from TRBV5-6 and TRBJ1-4; maybe TRBD1 (5 bases). Trimming removed 4 bases from V and 7 bases from J, with 14 bases in between. This CDR3 spans 14 amino acids. The V gene's germline CDR1 is SGHDT and CDR2 YYEEEE. CDR3 region: CASSPRDRGEKLFF. CDR3 nucleotides: TGTGCCAGCAGCCCCAGGGATAGGGGTGAAAAACTGTTTTTT. Drawing the rest from reference TRBV5-6 and TRBJ1-4, the complete variable domain is DAGVTQSPTHLIKTRGQQVTLRCSPKSGHDTVSWYQQALGQGPQFIFQYYEEEERQRGNFPDRFSGHQFPNYSSELNVNALLLGDSALYLCASSPRDRGEKLFFGSGTQLSVL.

This chain uses TRBV28 with TRBJ2-7; D might be TRBD1 (7 bases). V lost 2 bases and J 5 bases, leaving 16 bases between the germline ends. The CDR3 spans 15 residues. CDR1 and CDR2 from the germline V gene are MDHEN and SYDVKM. CDR3 sequence: CASSLDVRGRHEQYF. The DNA of the CDR3 is TGTGCCAGCAGTTTAGACGTCAGGGGGAGGCACGAGCAGTACTTC.

The chain joins TRBV5-4 to TRBJ1-1; no clear D gene. Trimming pared 0 bases from V and 1 base from J, leaving 7 bases between. Germline assignment: CDR1 SGHNT and CDR2 YYREEE (reference sequence). This CDR3 spans 14 amino acids. The CDR3 region is CASSLAGRNTEAFF. The CDR3 DNA is TGTGCCAGCAGCTTGGCCGGTAGGAACACTGAAGCTTTCTTT.

The chain joins TRBV7-2 to TRBJ2-1; D ambiguous. V was clipped by 1 base and J by 10 bases, with 8 bases between them. Germline-derived CDR1 and CDR2 are SGHTA and FQGNSA. The length of the CDR3 is 12 residues. The CDR3 here is CASSLESQEQFF. The CDR3 DNA reads as TGTGCCAGCAGCTTAGAATCGCAGGAGCAGTTCTTC.

V gene TRBV7-8 combines with J gene TRBJ2-1, with TRBD1 matching 9 bases. Germline-derived CDR1 and CDR2 are SGHVS and FQNEAQ. Unmatched junction bases numbered 7, after V lost 3 bases and J lost 10 bases. This CDR3 is built from 14 residues. The CDR3 sequence: CASSFQQGALEQFF. CDR3 DNA sequence: TGTGCCAGCAGCTTCCAACAGGGGGCTTTGGAGCAGTTCTTC. Full variable domain (missing parts from reference TRBV7-8 and TRBJ2-1): GAGVSQSPRYKVAKRGQDVALRCDPISGHVSLFWYQQALGQGPEFLTYFQNEAQLDKSGLPSDRFFAERPEGSVSTLKIQRTQQEDSAVYLCASSFQQGALEQFFGPGTRLTVL.

This sequence joins TRBV5-1 and TRBJ2-1, with 10 nucleotides matching TRBD2. The germline CDR1 and CDR2 sequences are SGHRS and YFSETQ. There are 15 residues in the CDR3. The J segment lost 2 bases and the V segment lost 3 bases, leaving 2 bases of the junction unmatched. DNA of the CDR3: TGCGCCAGCAGCTCCACTAGCGGGACCTACAATGAGCAGTTCTTC. It yields the protein CASSSTSGTYNEQFF.

This chain joins TRBV4-1 and TRBJ2-7; D not resolved. Germline V gives CDR1 MGHRA, CDR2 YSYEKL. V lost 1 base and J lost 0, with 7 bases in between. CDR3 length: 14 amino acids. CDR3 DNA sequence: TGCGCCAGCAGCCAAGTAGAGAGCTCCTACGAGCAGTACTTC. This gives the protein CASSQVESSYEQYF.

This chain links TRBV2 with TRBJ1-6; D is unresolved. CDR3 size: 13 residues. The ends were cut back, 8 bases at V and 9 bases at J, with 14 bases in the middle. CDR1 SNHLY and CDR2 FYNNEI come from the germline V gene. CDR3 nucleotides: TGTGCCAGCCTTTGGCAGGCGGGTTCACCCCTCCACTTT. This translates into CASLWQAGSPLHF.

In its sample, this clone was seen a few times. Written as DNA, the CDR3 is TGTGCCAGCAGCTTAGTCGGGGAAGCTTTCTTT. This gives the protein CASSLVGEAFF. The V and J genes are TRBV7-9 and TRBJ1-1; no clear D gene. CDR3 length: 11 amino acids. The V gene's germline CDR1 is SEHNR and CDR2 FQNEAQ (reference sequence). The V end was cut by 1 base, the J end by 8 bases, with 5 bases between.

The V gene is TRBV4-3, the J gene TRBJ2-7, with a tentative D call TRBD1 (6 bases). The CDR3 loop spans 15 amino acids. Trimming took off 1 base at V and 4 bases at J, with 14 bases between the two ends. The germline V gene has CDR1 LGHNA and CDR2 YSLEER. The chain's CDR3 is CASSQGLQGTYEQYF. In DNA form, the CDR3 reads TGCGCCAGCAGCCAAGGCCTTCAGGGGACGTACGAGCAGTACTTC.

The chain joins TRBV5-1 to TRBJ1-3; tentative D call: TRBD1 (5 bases). V dropped 4 bases and J dropped 4 bases, with 15 bases sitting between them. The V gene's germline CDR1 is SGHRS and CDR2 YFSETQ. This CDR3 comprises 15 residues. The CDR3 reads CASSLNGAGGNTIYF. CDR3 sequence (DNA): TGCGCCAGCAGCCTGAATGGGGCGGGAGGAAACACCATATATTTT.

The table lists this clone with a count of one. The CDR3 DNA is TGCGCCAGCAGCCAGGAGGACAGGGGTTACGAAAAACTGTTTTTT. Translation gives CASSQEDRGYEKLFF. This chain connects TRBV4-3 to TRBJ1-4; 9 bases map to TRBD1. J lost 8 bases, V lost 3 bases, and 7 bases had no gene match. CDR1 is LGHNA, CDR2 YSLEER, per germline. This CDR3 region has 15 residues.

The rearrangement uses TRBV30 and TRBJ1-3; no clear D gene. The V gene's germline CDR1 is GTSNPN and CDR2 SVGIG (reference sequence). There are 12 residues in the CDR3. The CDR3 loop reads CAVGSSGNTIYF. The CDR3 DNA follows: TGTGCTGTAGGGAGCTCTGGAAACACCATATATTTT. The whole variable domain, remainder taken from reference TRBV30 and TRBJ1-3, is SQTIHQWPATLVQPVGSPLSLECTVEGTSNPNLYWYRQAAGRGLQLLFYSVGIGQISSEVPQNLSASRPQDRQFILSSKKLLLSDSGFYLCAVGSSGNTIYFGEGSWLTVV.

The chain links TRBV28 to TRBJ2-1; TRBD2 might be the D (6 bases). CDR1 and CDR2 from the germline V gene are MDHEN and SYDVKM. The CDR3 runs 16 residues. The V gene lost 6 bases and the J gene lost 3 bases, with 18 bases spanning the gap. The CDR3 loop reads CASSPRSGRDYNEQFF. CDR3 nucleotides: TGTGCCAGCAGCCCTCGATCCGGGCGGGACTACAATGAGCAGTTCTTC.

The chain is built from TRBV7-2 and TRBJ1-5, with 7 bases matching TRBD1. The CDR3 totals 13 residues. V lost 5 bases, J lost 6 bases, and 4 bases stayed unmatched. Germline V gene lookup returns CDR1 SGHTA and CDR2 FQGNSA. The DNA for the CDR3 is TGTGCCAGCAGCACAGGGGCGGTTCAGCCCCAGCATTTT. This translates into CASSTGAVQPQHF.

The chain has TRBV5-1 and TRBJ1-2; TRBD1 matches 7 bases. This CDR3 region has 14 residues. CDR1 is SGHRS, CDR2 YFSETQ, per germline. The trim removed 3 bases at V and 7 bases at J, leaving 9 bases unmatched. The CDR3 DNA is TGCGCCAGCAGCTCGGACAGGCGGGGCGGTGGCTACACCTTC. Translating gives CASSSDRRGGGYTF.

This rearrangement joins TRBV6-5 to TRBJ2-7; tentative D call: TRBD1 (6 bases). The CDR3 length is 13 residues. Germline CDR1 is MNHEY and CDR2 is SVGAGI. Trimming removed 5 bases from V and 5 bases from J, with 13 bases in between. This CDR3 reads CASSKTGSDEQYF. The CDR3 nucleotides read TGTGCCAGCAGTAAAACAGGGTCCGACGAGCAGTACTTC.

The chain recombines TRBV6-4 with TRBJ1-6; no reliable D call. Trimming cost V 4 bases and J 0 bases, with 10 bases left between them. This CDR3 spans 16 amino acids. Germline V CDR1 and CDR2: MRHNA, SNTAGT. The CDR3 loop reads CASSGPRSSYNSPLHF. CDR3 bases: TGTGCCAGCAGTGGACCCCGGAGCTCCTATAATTCACCCCTCCACTTT.

This chain links TRBV2 with TRBJ1-1, with TRBD1 matching over 9 bases. J was trimmed by 1 base and V by 6 bases; bases with no gene match: 6. Germline CDR1 and CDR2: SNHLY and FYNNEI. The CDR3 is made up of 15 amino acids. DNA of the CDR3: TGTGCCAGCAGGGACAGGGGTGATGGGAACACTGAAGCTTTCTTT. Its protein product is CASRDRGDGNTEAFF. The full variable domain, with the rest looked up from reference TRBV2 and TRBJ1-1, is EPEVTQTPSHQVTQMGQEVILRCVPISNHLYFYWYRQILGQKVEFLVSFYNNEISEKSEIFDDQFSVERPDGSNFTLKIRSTKLEDSAMYFCASRDRGDGNTEAFFGQGTRLTVV.

This chain joins TRBV9 and TRBJ2-5; TRBD2 aligns across 11 bases. The V and J ends lost 4 bases and 5 bases, in that order; junction bases with no gene match: 7. From germline, CDR1 is SGDLS and CDR2 YYNGEE. The CDR3 spans 15 residues. CDR3 region: CASSSLAGEVETQYF. The CDR3 nucleotides are TGTGCCAGCAGCTCACTAGCGGGGGAGGTTGAGACCCAGTACTTC.

J is TRBJ2-1 and V is TRBV28, with TRBD1 as a possible D gene (6 bases). Germline CDR1 and CDR2: MDHEN and SYDVKM. CDR3 size: 15 residues. Trimming stripped 5 bases from V and 2 bases from J, with 13 bases between. This CDR3 reads CASSPLRGAYNEQFF. CDR3 DNA: TGTGCCAGCAGTCCCCTCAGGGGAGCCTACAATGAGCAGTTCTTC.